These 31 T cell receptor beta chains share one sample of origin, sequenced in a study of neurological immune-mediated disorders. TCRdb re-called the 5' RACE reads through MiXCR, storing one row per CDR3 protein. The table lists about 74,000 distinct CDR3 sequences, 5.2% of them singletons, with around 7% in the top ten. The sequenced sample was PBMCs. These receptors were taken from a man between 18 and 35 years old with multiple sclerosis.

Of note for this clonotype: Just one base apart from a much larger clone, this may be a read error. The rearrangement joins TRBV12-3 or TRBV12-4 to TRBJ2-5, with D perhaps TRBD2 (5 bases). This CDR3 comprises 13 residues. CDR3 sequence: CVSSFHGGETQYF. In DNA, the CDR3 is TGTGTCAGCAGTTTCCACGGCGGGGAGACCCAGTACTTC.

Comment on this clonotype: The junction departs from germline at one end; a sequencing error may be responsible. The chain's CDR3 is CASSPYNSPLNF. The DNA for the CDR3 is TGTGCCAGCAGCCCCTATAATTCACCCCTCAACTTT. The chain joins TRBV7-2 to TRBJ1-6; D call uncertain. From germline, CDR1 is SGHTA and CDR2 FQGNSA. The CDR3 loop spans 12 amino acids.

This clonotype was seen repeatedly, ten times or more. The rearrangement joins TRBV20-1 to TRBJ2-2, with 14 bases that match TRBD2. V lost 6 bases and J lost 6; bases outside the gene matches: 9. Per the germline V gene, CDR1 is DFQATT and CDR2 is SNEGSKA (reference sequence). The CDR3 runs 16 residues. CDR3 region: CSALSTSGGDSGELFF. Written as DNA, the CDR3 is TGCAGTGCCCTCTCGACTAGCGGGGGGGACTCCGGGGAGCTGTTTTTT.

This clonotype occurred many times. The chain combines TRBV20-1 with TRBJ1-3; possible D gene TRBD1, 5 bases. The CDR3 is made up of 14 amino acids. Germline assignment: CDR1 DFQATT and CDR2 SNEGSKA (reference sequence). Trimming took off 0 bases at V and 4 bases at J, with 10 bases between the two ends. The CDR3 reads CSARDRVVGNTIYF. Here the CDR3 DNA reads TGCAGTGCTAGAGACAGGGTGGTGGGAAACACCATATATTTT.

This clonotype showed up many times. This chain connects TRBV20-1 to TRBJ2-3, with 8 positions matching TRBD2. V lost 0 bases and J lost 4; bases outside the gene matches: 18. Germline CDR1 reads DFQATT; CDR2 reads SNEGSKA (reference sequence). This CDR3 is 19 amino acids long. Here the CDR3 DNA reads TGCAGTGCTAGAGATTTCGGCGCTTACGGGACTAGTGGCCCAGATACGCAGTATTTT. Amino acids: CSARDFGAYGTSGPDTQYF.

This clonotype was counted at least ten times. The gene calls are TRBV7-9 and TRBJ1-1, with a tentative D call TRBD1 (5 bases). The CDR3 runs to 13 residues. V was trimmed by 7 bases and J by 5 bases, leaving 14 bases between them. Germline CDR1 is SEHNR and CDR2 is FQNEAQ (reference sequence). In DNA, the CDR3 is TGTGCCAGCAACCCTATCGGGGGGACTGAAGCTTTCTTT. Translating gives CASNPIGGTEAFF.

This clonotype was counted ten times or more. CDR3 loop: CASSFGGLGDYEQYF. The CDR3 DNA reads TGTGCCAGCAGCTTCGGGGGCCTTGGGGACTACGAGCAGTACTTC. The chain joins TRBV7-2 to TRBJ2-7; the D gene could be TRBD1 or TRBD2 (6 bases each). Trimming cost V 3 bases and J 3 bases, with 15 bases left between them. From germline, CDR1 is SGHTA and CDR2 FQGNSA. This CDR3 is 15 amino acids long.

Many counts were recorded for this clonotype. The chain recombines TRBV12-3 or TRBV12-4 with TRBJ1-2, with TRBD1 as a possible D gene (5 bases). The CDR3 has 13 residues. Trimming cost V 4 bases and J 3 bases, with 9 bases left between them. In nucleotides, the CDR3 is TGTGCCAGCAGTTACGACAGCCACTATGGCTACACCTTC. Translated, it gives CASSYDSHYGYTF.

In its sample, this clonotype was seen many times. The chain links TRBV10-3 to TRBJ2-7; TRBD2 aligns across 8 bases. The CDR3 totals 14 residues. V dropped 3 bases and J dropped 6; count of bases not matched to a gene: 7. In germline, CDR1 is ENHRY, CDR2 SYGVKD. Written as DNA, the CDR3 is TGTGCCATCAGTGACGGGGGGGCACCGGCCGAGCAGTACTTC. This codes for CAISDGGAPAEQYF.

Many counts were recorded for this clonotype. The V call is TRBV12-3 or TRBV12-4, the J call TRBJ1-1; D gene unclear. The CDR3 runs to 11 residues. V gave up 5 bases and J gave up 10 bases, with 11 bases separating them. DNA for the CDR3: TGTGCCAGCAGTCCCCATTATAGAGCTTTCTTT. Translation: CASSPHYRAFF.

This chain links TRBV6-1 with TRBJ2-3, with 9 nucleotides matching TRBD2. J was trimmed by 8 bases and V by 0 bases; bases with no gene match: 9. Germline CDR1 MNHNS, CDR2 SASEGT. This CDR3 region has 16 residues. Here the CDR3 reads CASSEAVAGASATQYF. The CDR3, as DNA: TGTGCCAGCAGTGAAGCGGTAGCGGGGGCCTCGGCTACGCAGTATTTT.

This clonotype was seen many times. The rearrangement uses TRBV29-1 and TRBJ1-2; D not resolved. Between the trimmed V and J ends, which lost 6 bases and 0 bases, there was a span of 5 bases. This CDR3 is 11 amino acids long. Germline V gene sequence: CDR1 SQVTM, CDR2 ANQGSEA. DNA of the CDR3: TGCAGCGTAAGCGCTAACTATGGCTACACCTTC. Its protein is CSVSANYGYTF. Full variable domain (missing parts from reference TRBV29-1 and TRBJ1-2): SAVISQKPSRDICQRGTSLTIQCQVDSQVTMMFWYRQQPGQSLTLIATANQGSEATYESGFVIDKFPISRPNLTFSTLTVSNMSPEDSSIYLCSVSANYGYTFGSGTRLTVV.

This clonotype was counted ten times or more. The rearrangement uses TRBV5-1 and TRBJ1-2; the D gene is possibly TRBD1 (6 bases). The CDR3 has 13 amino acids. Germline V gene lookup returns CDR1 SGHRS and CDR2 YFSETQ. V lost 1 base and J 8 bases, leaving 12 bases between the germline ends. For the CDR3, the DNA is TGCGCCAGCAGCTTGACAGGGTCAGAGGGCTACACCTTC. This encodes CASSLTGSEGYTF.

This clonotype was recorded at least ten times. The V gene is TRBV5-6, the J gene TRBJ1-2; D remains unclear. CDR1 is SGHDT, CDR2 YYEEEE, per germline. The CDR3 consists of 11 residues. The V end lost 4 bases, the J end lost 8 bases, and 9 bases lay between the germline ends. The CDR3 loop is CASSAFWGYTF. CDR3 sequence (DNA): TGTGCCAGCAGCGCGTTTTGGGGCTACACCTTC.

There are a few counts of this clonotype. V is TRBV5-1 and J is TRBJ2-7; a weak D match, TRBD1 (5 bases). CDR1 and CDR2 (germline): SGHRS, YFSETQ. This CDR3 is built from 13 residues. Between the trimmed V and J ends, which lost 4 bases and 1 base, there was a span of 9 bases. CDR3 loop: CASSQQDSYEQYF. The CDR3 coding sequence is TGCGCCAGCAGCCAACAGGATTCCTACGAGCAGTACTTC. Using reference TRBV5-1 and TRBJ2-7 for the parts outside the CDR3, the full variable domain is KAGVTQTPRYLIKTRGQQVTLSCSPISGHRSVSWYQQTPGQGLQFLFEYFSETQRNKGNFPGRFSGRQFSNSRSEMNVSTLELGDSALYLCASSQQDSYEQYFGPGTRLTVT.

This clonotype was observed many times. The chain couples TRBV20-1 to TRBJ2-2; TRBD2 matches 9 bases. This CDR3 spans 14 amino acids. Germline loops: CDR1 DFQATT, CDR2 SNEGSKA (reference sequence). J gave up 3 bases and V 3 bases, and 2 bases lay outside the gene matches. CDR3: CSARASGDTGELFF. CDR3 DNA: TGCAGTGCTAGGGCTAGCGGGGACACCGGGGAGCTGTTTTTT.

This clonotype has a count of ten or more. This chain links TRBV11-2 with TRBJ2-1; unclear D gene. V was trimmed by 4 bases and J by 9 bases, leaving 7 bases between them. Germline loops: CDR1 SGHAT, CDR2 FQNNGV. The CDR3 spans 11 residues. CDR3 sequence (DNA): TGTGCCAGCAGCTCACCGTTTGAGCAGTTCTTC. Translation: CASSSPFEQFF.

This clonotype was seen many times. The junction does not match germline at one end; this may be a read error. The chain joins TRBV5-1 to TRBJ1-6, with D tentatively TRBD1 (5 bases). Germline V gives CDR1 SGHRS, CDR2 YFSETQ. The CDR3 covers 14 residues. CDR3 nucleotides: TGCGCCAGCAGCTTGGGACAGCTTAATTCACCCCTCAACTTT. It codes for CASSLGQLNSPLNF.

The table lists this clonotype with many counts. The rearrangement joins TRBV9 to TRBJ1-1, with D tentatively TRBD1 (6 bases). Trimming cost V 0 bases and J 1 base, with 7 bases left between them. Germline V gives CDR1 SGDLS, CDR2 YYNGEE. CDR3 length: 14 residues. CDR3 amino acids: CASSVVRGNTEAFF. The CDR3 DNA reads TGTGCCAGCAGCGTAGTCAGGGGGAACACTGAAGCTTTCTTT. Complete variable domain (other parts from reference TRBV9 and TRBJ1-1): DSGVTQTPKHLITATGQRVTLRCSPRSGDLSVYWYQQSLDQGLQFLIQYYNGEERAKGNILERFSAQQFPDLHSELNLSSLELGDSALYFCASSVVRGNTEAFFGQGTRLTVV.

This clonotype was seen at least ten times. V is TRBV12-3 or TRBV12-4 and J is TRBJ1-1; no clear D gene. The CDR3 contains 11 residues. Trimming removed 4 bases at V and 6 bases at J, with 6 bases between. CDR3 amino acids: CASSSGAEAFF. In nucleotides, the CDR3 is TGTGCCAGCAGTTCGGGCGCTGAAGCTTTCTTT.

This clonotype was recorded at least ten times. The chain is built from TRBV19 and TRBJ1-5, with D perhaps TRBD1 (6 bases). The CDR3 length is 16 residues. Germline assignment: CDR1 LNHDA and CDR2 SQIVND (reference sequence). The germline V and J ends were trimmed by 6 bases and 4 bases, with 19 bases remaining between them. CDR3 bases: TGTGCCAGTAGAGAGGGACACGTCTACGATAATCAGCCCCAGCATTTT. Protein: CASREGHVYDNQPQHF.

This clonotype was seen a few times. V and J are TRBV12-3 or TRBV12-4 and TRBJ1-2; D not resolved. Trimming shortened V by 4 bases and J by 6 bases, and 6 bases separated the two germline ends. The CDR3 loop spans 11 amino acids. CDR3 DNA: TGTGCCAGCAGTTCTTACGATGGCTACACCTTC. It is translated as CASSSYDGYTF.

This clonotype showed up many times. V is TRBV28 and J is TRBJ2-7; D is uncertain. V was shortened by 2 bases and J by 2 bases, with 13 bases between the two germline ends. CDR3 length: 15 residues. The V gene's germline CDR1 is MDHEN and CDR2 SYDVKM. CDR3 amino acids: CASSLGRLGTYEQYF. Here the CDR3 DNA reads TGTGCCAGCAGTTTAGGGCGTCTCGGCACCTACGAGCAGTACTTC.

This clonotype has ten or more counts. The chain uses TRBV6-5 and TRBJ2-3; a weak D match, TRBD1 (5 bases). V was pared by 0 bases and J by 4 bases, with 8 bases between. This CDR3 spans 14 amino acids. In germline, CDR1 is MNHEY, CDR2 SVGAGI. Here the CDR3 DNA reads TGTGCCAGCAGTTACTCGCAAGGGGCAGATACGCAGTATTTT. Translation gives CASSYSQGADTQYF.

Comments on this clonotype: Germline and junction disagree at one end, which may indicate a read error. The chain has TRBV20-1 and TRBJ1-5, with 7 positions matching TRBD1. The CDR3 sequence is 12 residues long. In germline, CDR1 is DFQATT, CDR2 SNEGSKA (reference sequence). CDR3 region: CSASDREQPQNF. The CDR3, as DNA: TGCAGTGCTAGCGACAGGGAACAGCCCCAGAATTTT.

This clonotype was picked up many times. This chain connects TRBV10-1 to TRBJ2-7, with D hard to call. The germline V and J ends were trimmed by 6 bases and 1 base, with 1 base remaining between them. The V gene's germline CDR1 is WNHNN and CDR2 SYGVQD (reference sequence). This CDR3 has 10 amino acids. The CDR3 nucleotides read TGCGCCAGCAGGTCCTACGAGCAGTACTTC. It specifies CASRSYEQYF.

Remarks on this clonotype: Since a much larger clone is just one base distant, this may be a read error. J is TRBJ2-1 and V is TRBV9, with a tentative D call TRBD2 (6 bases). V was trimmed by 0 bases and J by 6 bases, leaving 10 bases between them. Per the germline V gene, CDR1 is SGDLS and CDR2 is YYNGEE. The CDR3 spans 14 residues. Written as DNA, the CDR3 is TGTGCCAGCAGCGTAGACCGGGGGACCAATGAGCAGTTCTTC. This sequence encodes CASSVDRGTNEQFF.

Ten or more counts support this clonotype. This sequence joins TRBV27 and TRBJ1-5, with D unclear. The germline V gene encodes CDR1 MNHEY and CDR2 SMNVEV (reference sequence). With 3 bases removed from V and 0 bases from J, the gap between germline ends came to 12 bases. The CDR3 is 16 residues long. For the CDR3, the DNA is TGTGCCAGCAGTTTGAGGGCAGCCCATAGCAATCAGCCCCAGCATTTT. Residues: CASSLRAAHSNQPQHF.

This clonotype was counted many times. This sequence joins TRBV6-2 or TRBV6-3 and TRBJ2-1; 7 bases match TRBD2. V shed 0 bases and J 3 bases; nucleotides not matched to a gene: 5. This CDR3 has 16 amino acids. Germline assignment: CDR1 MNHEY and CDR2 SVGEGT. DNA for the CDR3: TGTGCCAGCAGTTACTCGCAGCGGGACCACTACAATGAGCAGTTCTTC. Translation gives CASSYSQRDHYNEQFF.

This clonotype was observed at least ten times. The rearrangement joins TRBV4-2 to TRBJ2-7; D not resolved. The V gene lost 1 base and the J gene lost 5 bases, with 6 bases spanning the gap. This CDR3 contains 12 residues. Germline V gene sequence: CDR1 LGHNA, CDR2 YNFKEQ. In nucleotides, the CDR3 is TGTGCCAGCAGCCAAGGAGTAAACGAGCAGTACTTC. It encodes CASSQGVNEQYF.

This clonotype has a count of ten or more. V is TRBV5-1 and J is TRBJ2-7, with TRBD2 identical over 7 bases. V lost 5 bases to trimming and J lost 2 bases; unmatched junction nucleotides: 10. The CDR3 has 15 residues. Germline CDR1 reads SGHRS; CDR2 reads YFSETQ. CDR3 in DNA: TGCGCCAGCAGTGCCGAATGGGACTATCCCTACGAGCAGTACTTC. Protein sequence: CASSAEWDYPYEQYF.